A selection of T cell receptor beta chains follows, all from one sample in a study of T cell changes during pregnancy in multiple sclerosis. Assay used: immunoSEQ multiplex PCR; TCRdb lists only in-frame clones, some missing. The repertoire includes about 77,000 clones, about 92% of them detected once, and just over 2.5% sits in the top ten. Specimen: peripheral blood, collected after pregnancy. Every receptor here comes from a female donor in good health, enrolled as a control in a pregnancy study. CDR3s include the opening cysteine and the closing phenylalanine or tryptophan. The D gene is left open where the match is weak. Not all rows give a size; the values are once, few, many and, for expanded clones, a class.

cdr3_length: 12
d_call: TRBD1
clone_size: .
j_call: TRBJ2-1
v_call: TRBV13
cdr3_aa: CASSPRQGSQFF
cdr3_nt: TGTGCCAGCAGCCCTAGACAGGGGTCTCAGTTCTTC

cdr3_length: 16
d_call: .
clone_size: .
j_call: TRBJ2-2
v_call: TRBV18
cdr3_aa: CASSPLGVPNTGELFF
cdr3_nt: TGTGCCAGCTCACCATTAGGGGTACCGAACACCGGGGAGCTGTTTTTT

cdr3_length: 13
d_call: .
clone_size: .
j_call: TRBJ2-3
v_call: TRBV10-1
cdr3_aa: CATPSESTDTQYF
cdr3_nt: TGCGCCACCCCTAGCGAGAGCACAGATACGCAGTATTTT

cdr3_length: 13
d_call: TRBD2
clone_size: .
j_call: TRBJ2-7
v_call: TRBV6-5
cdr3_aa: CASLSGVGNEQYF
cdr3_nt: TGTGCCAGCCTCAGCGGGGTGGGGAACGAGCAGTACTTC

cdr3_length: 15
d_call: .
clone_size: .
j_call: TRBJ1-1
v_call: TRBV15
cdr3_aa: CATSSSRGFSTEAFF
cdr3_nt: TGTGCCACCAGCAGCTCCCGGGGGTTTAGCACTGAAGCTTTCTTT

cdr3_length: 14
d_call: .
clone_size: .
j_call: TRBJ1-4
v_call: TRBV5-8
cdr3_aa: CASVTQGVREKLFF
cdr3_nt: TGTGCCAGCGTAACACAGGGCGTCAGGGAAAAACTGTTTTTT

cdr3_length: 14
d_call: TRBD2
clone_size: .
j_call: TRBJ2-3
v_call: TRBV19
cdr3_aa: CASESGGAADTQYF
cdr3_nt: TGTGCCAGCGAATCGGGGGGGGCGGCAGATACGCAGTATTTT

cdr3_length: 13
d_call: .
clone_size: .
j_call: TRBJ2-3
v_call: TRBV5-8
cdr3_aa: CASSLSFSSTQYF
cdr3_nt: TGTGCCAGCAGCTTGTCGTTCTCAAGCACGCAGTATTTT

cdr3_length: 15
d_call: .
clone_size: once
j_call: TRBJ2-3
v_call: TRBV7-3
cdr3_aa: CASSSLGGSTDTQYF
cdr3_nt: TGTGCCAGCAGCTCGCTAGGAGGTTCAACAGATACGCAGTATTTT

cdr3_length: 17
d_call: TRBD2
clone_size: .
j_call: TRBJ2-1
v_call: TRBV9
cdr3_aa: CARRVLAGEVGYNEQFF
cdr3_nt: TGTGCCAGAAGGGTCCTAGCGGGTGAGGTGGGGTACAATGAGCAGTTCTTC

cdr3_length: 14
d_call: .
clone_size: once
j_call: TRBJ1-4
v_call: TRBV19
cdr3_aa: CASSPGGWSEKLFF
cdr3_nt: TGTGCCAGTAGCCCTGGGGGCTGGAGTGAAAAACTGTTTTTT

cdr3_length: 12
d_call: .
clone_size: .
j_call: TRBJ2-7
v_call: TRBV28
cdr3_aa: CASSGTDREQYF
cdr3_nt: TGTGCCAGCAGTGGCACCGACAGGGAGCAGTACTTC

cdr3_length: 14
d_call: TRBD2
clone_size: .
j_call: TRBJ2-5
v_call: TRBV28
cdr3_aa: CASSFGGAAETQYF
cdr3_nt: TGTGCCAGCAGTTTCGGGGGGGCGGCGGAGACCCAGTACTTC

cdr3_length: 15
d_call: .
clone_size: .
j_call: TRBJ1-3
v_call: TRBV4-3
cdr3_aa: CASSQDLGVGNTIYF
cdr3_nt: TGCGCCAGCAGCCAAGATCTAGGGGTCGGAAACACCATATATTTT

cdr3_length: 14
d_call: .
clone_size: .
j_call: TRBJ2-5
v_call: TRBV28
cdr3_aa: CASRWGPIQETQYF
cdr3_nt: TGTGCCAGCAGGTGGGGGCCGATCCAAGAGACCCAGTACTTC

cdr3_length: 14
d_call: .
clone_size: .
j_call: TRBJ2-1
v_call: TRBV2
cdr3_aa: CASRITPVRNEQFF
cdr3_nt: TGTGCCAGCAGAATAACGCCGGTTCGCAATGAGCAGTTCTTC

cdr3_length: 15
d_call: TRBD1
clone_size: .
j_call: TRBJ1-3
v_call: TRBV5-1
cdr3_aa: CASSSRTGSGNTIYF
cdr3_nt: TGCGCCAGCAGCTCCAGGACAGGGTCTGGAAACACCATATATTTT

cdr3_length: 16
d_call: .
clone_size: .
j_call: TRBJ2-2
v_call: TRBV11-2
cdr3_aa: CASSSSVGTNTGELFF
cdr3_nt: TGTGCCAGCAGCTCCTCAGTGGGGACAAACACCGGGGAGCTGTTTTTT

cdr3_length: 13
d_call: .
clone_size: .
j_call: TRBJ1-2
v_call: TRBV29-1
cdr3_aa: CSVEGGRGYGYTF
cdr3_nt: TGCAGCGTTGAAGGGGGGCGAGGCTATGGCTACACCTTC

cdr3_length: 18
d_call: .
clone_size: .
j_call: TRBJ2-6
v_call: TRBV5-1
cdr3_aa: CASSPNPGHASGANVLTF
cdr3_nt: TGCGCCAGCAGCCCAAACCCGGGACACGCATCTGGGGCCAACGTCCTGACTTTC

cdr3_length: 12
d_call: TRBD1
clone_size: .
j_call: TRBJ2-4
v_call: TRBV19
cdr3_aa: CASTDRGAIQYF
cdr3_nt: TGTGCCAGTACTGACAGGGGGGCCATTCAGTACTTC

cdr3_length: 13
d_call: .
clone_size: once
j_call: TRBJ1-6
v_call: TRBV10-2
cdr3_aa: CASRDTYNSPLHF
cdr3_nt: TGCGCCAGCAGAGACACCTATAATTCACCCCTCCACTTT

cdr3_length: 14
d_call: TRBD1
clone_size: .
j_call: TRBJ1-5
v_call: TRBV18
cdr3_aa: CASSRTGAGQPQHF
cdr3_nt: TGTGCCAGCTCACGGACAGGGGCGGGTCAGCCCCAGCATTTT

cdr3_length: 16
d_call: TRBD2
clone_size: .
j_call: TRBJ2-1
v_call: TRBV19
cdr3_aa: CASTPYSGSIDNEQFF
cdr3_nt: TGTGCCAGTACCCCCTATAGCGGGAGCATCGACAATGAGCAGTTCTTC

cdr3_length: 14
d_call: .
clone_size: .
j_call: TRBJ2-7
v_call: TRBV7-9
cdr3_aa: CASSLGVGAGEQYF
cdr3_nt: TGTGCCAGCAGCTTAGGAGTAGGGGCAGGGGAGCAGTACTTC

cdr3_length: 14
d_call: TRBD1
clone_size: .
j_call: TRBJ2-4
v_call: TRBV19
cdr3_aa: CASSIRDRGRAQYF
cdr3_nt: TGTGCCAGTAGTATCCGGGACAGGGGCCGCGCCCAGTACTTC